These T cell receptor beta chains were read from a single sample in a study of blood T cell repertoires in COVID-19. The protocol was immunoSEQ multiplex PCR, while the TCRdb copy is restricted to in-frame clones and leaves out a portion. The sample carries approximately 260,000 clones, 87% recorded once. Sample: peripheral blood. Receptor source: a man aged 60-69 years who had recovered from COVID-19. Both conserved end residues are part of each CDR3. D genes are given only for firm matches. Rows may omit the clone size; those that give it use once, few, many or a size class.

J gene,V gene,clone size,D gene,CDR3 protein,CDR3 DNA
TRBJ2-1,TRBV5-4,-,TRBD2,CASSSGLAGAYNEQFF,TGTGCCAGCAGCTCGGGACTAGCGGGGGCTTACAATGAGCAGTTCTTC
TRBJ1-3,TRBV10-3,once,-,CAISFGDTSGNTIYF,TGTGCCATCAGTTTCGGGGACACCTCTGGAAACACCATATATTTT
TRBJ1-2,TRBV9,-,TRBD1,CASSKDLRGPLTYGYTF,TGTGCCAGCAGCAAGGACCTCAGGGGGCCCCTGACCTATGGCTACACCTTC
TRBJ2-3,TRBV5-1,-,-,CASSSERLGSDTQYF,TGCGCCAGCAGCTCCGAGAGACTAGGTTCAGATACGCAGTATTTT
TRBJ2-3,TRBV25-1,-,TRBD1,CASSGTGKGADTQYF,TGTGCCAGCAGTGGGACAGGGAAGGGCGCAGATACGCAGTATTTT
TRBJ1-6,TRBV19,-,TRBD1,CASSTNRDSNSPLHF,TGTGCCAGTAGTACGAACCGGGACAGTAATTCACCCCTCCACTTT
TRBJ1-2,TRBV6-5,-,TRBD1,CASTSGGSNYGYTF,TGTGCCAGCACCTCAGGGGGCTCTAACTATGGCTACACCTTC
TRBJ1-4,TRBV3-1/TRBV3-2,few,-,CASSEGSEKLFF,TGTGCCAGCAGCGAGGGCTCTGAAAAACTGTTTTTT
TRBJ1-3,TRBV11-2,once,-,CASSLRGFGNTIYF,TGTGCCAGCAGCTTAAGGGGTTTTGGAAACACCATATATTTT
TRBJ2-2,TRBV14,-,-,CASSQDLNTGELFF,TGTGCCAGCAGCCAAGATCTAAACACCGGGGAGCTGTTTTTT
TRBJ1-2,TRBV24-1,-,TRBD1,CATSDPSGTGDYGYTF,TGTGCCACCAGTGATCCTTCCGGGACAGGGGACTATGGCTACACCTTC
TRBJ2-2,TRBV5-1,-,TRBD1,CASSLAGQGNTGELFF,TGCGCCAGCAGCTTGGCGGGACAGGGGAATACCGGGGAGCTGTTTTTT
TRBJ1-6,TRBV19,-,-,CASSIDDSLRSPLHF,TGTGCCAGTAGTATAGACGACAGTCTGCGTTCACCCCTCCACTTT
TRBJ2-3,TRBV5-1,-,-,CASSLGSTSTDTQYF,TGCGCCAGCAGCTTGGGGAGTACTAGCACAGATACGCAGTATTTT
TRBJ1-2,TRBV20-1,-,-,CSASNRENYGYTF,TGCAGTGCTAGTAACAGGGAGAACTATGGCTACACCTTC
TRBJ2-3,TRBV6-5,-,TRBD2,CASSRGGPGMDTQYF,TGTGCCAGCAGCCGGGGGGGCCCCGGGATGGATACGCAGTATTTT
TRBJ2-3,TRBV27,-,TRBD1,CASSSPNTTGGYTDTQYF,TGTGCCAGCAGTTCACCGAACACGACAGGGGGCTACACAGATACGCAGTATTTT
TRBJ2-1,TRBV28,-,TRBD1,CASITGGFSNEQFF,TGTGCCAGCATAACAGGGGGATTTAGCAATGAGCAGTTCTTC
TRBJ1-5,TRBV27,-,TRBD1,CASSSTTGTGPQHF,TGTGCCAGCAGTTCGACTACAGGGACAGGGCCCCAGCATTTT
TRBJ2-1,TRBV10-3,once,-,CAISESRRGNTYNEQFF,TGTGCCATCAGCGAGTCACGGAGGGGCAACACCTACAATGAGCAGTTCTTC
TRBJ2-3,TRBV2,-,-,CASSFRDTQYF,TGTGCCAGCAGTTTCCGGGATACGCAGTATTTT
TRBJ1-1,TRBV7-6,-,-,CASSSTTLPFEAFF,TGTGCCAGCTCATCGACTACCCTACCCTTTGAAGCTTTCTTT
TRBJ2-3,TRBV5-1,-,-,CASTIGGGTDTQYF,TGCGCCAGCACGATAGGGGGGGGCACAGATACGCAGTATTTT
TRBJ2-3,TRBV25-1,-,-,CARGLHGHTDTQYF,TGTGCCAGGGGACTCCACGGCCACACAGATACGCAGTATTTT
TRBJ1-4,TRBV2,-,-,CASSDLGLREKLFF,TGTGCCAGCAGTGATTTGGGTTTGCGGGAAAAACTGTTTTTT
TRBJ2-7,TRBV7-6,-,-,CASSASGGPTYEQYF,TGTGCCAGCAGCGCATCCGGGGGGCCTACCTACGAGCAGTACTTC
TRBJ2-1,TRBV14,-,-,CASSQNWAEQFF,TGTGCCAGCAGCCAGAATTGGGCTGAGCAGTTCTTC